The 13 T cell receptor beta chains in this list originate from one sample, sequenced in a study of early T cells in non-severe SARS-CoV-2 infection. TCRdb itself ran the 5' RACE reads through MiXCR, one entry per CDR3 protein. This sample yields around 61,000 distinct CDR3 sequences, of which over 12% are seen a single time; 4.1% belongs to the top ten. Sequencing was performed on whole blood, taken at baseline. The receptors stem from an adult who was a healthcare worker with PCR-confirmed SARS-CoV-2 infection or an uninfected control (not recorded which).

This clonotype was counted a few times. The chain carries TRBV5-1 and TRBJ2-3, with 13 bases aligning to TRBD2. Germline assignment: CDR1 SGHRS and CDR2 YFSETQ. The CDR3 has 16 amino acids. J lost 6 bases, V lost 3 bases, and 7 bases had no gene match. Here the CDR3 reads CASSSRTSGGDDTQYF. The DNA for the CDR3 is TGCGCCAGCAGCTCGAGGACTAGCGGGGGTGACGATACGCAGTATTTT.

This sequence joins TRBV29-1 and TRBJ2-2, with 7 bases identical to TRBD2. The ends lost 3 bases at V and 0 bases at J; junction bases unmatched: 7. The length of the CDR3 is 16 residues. In germline, CDR1 is SQVTM, CDR2 ANQGSEA. As DNA, the CDR3 is TGCAGCGTTGAGACCCTAGCGGAGACGAACACCGGGGAGCTGTTTTTT. Its translation is CSVETLAETNTGELFF.

The CDR3 loop is CASSLSGGGRVGYTF. The CDR3 nucleotides are TGTGCCAGCAGTTTATCAGGGGGAGGGCGCGTGGGCTACACCTTC. The chain combines TRBV12-3 or TRBV12-4 with TRBJ1-2, with 7 bases fitting TRBD1. The CDR3 is 15 residues long. V was pared by 2 bases and J by 8 bases, with 11 bases of the junction left unmatched.

The chain carries TRBV2 and TRBJ1-1; TRBD1 matches 10 bases. Germline V gene sequence: CDR1 SNHLY, CDR2 FYNNEI. V lost 10 bases to trimming and J lost 3 bases; unmatched junction nucleotides: 5. The CDR3 runs 13 residues. CDR3 nucleotide sequence: TGTGCCACCCTGGGACAGGGGTACACTGAAGCTTTCTTT. Its translation is CATLGQGYTEAFF.

The V gene is TRBV19, the J gene TRBJ1-4; the D is unclear. The ends were cut back, 5 bases at V and 10 bases at J, with 20 bases in the middle. The CDR3 loop spans 15 amino acids. CDR1 LNHDA and CDR2 SQIVND come from the germline V gene (reference sequence). DNA of the CDR3: TGTGCCAGTAGTCCAACATCCGTGGTCGTTGGAAAACTGTTTTTT. This sequence encodes CASSPTSVVVGKLFF.

The rearrangement links TRBV20-1 to TRBJ1-3; no clear D. The CDR3 extends over 18 amino acids. Trimming removed 1 base at V and 0 bases at J, with 19 bases between. Germline V gives CDR1 DFQATT, CDR2 SNEGSKA (reference sequence). The DNA of the CDR3 is TGCAGTGCTAGAGGGAGCACCGGACCGTCGAGCTCTGGAAACACCATATATTTT. This gives the protein CSARGSTGPSSSGNTIYF.

In its sample, this clonotype was seen many times. The chain combines TRBV2 with TRBJ2-3; no clear D gene. Trimming removed 6 bases from V and 1 base from J, with 5 bases in between. Germline assignment: CDR1 SNHLY and CDR2 FYNNEI. The CDR3 sequence is 12 residues long. The CDR3 coding sequence is TGTGCCAGCAGGACTCGCACAGATACGCAGTATTTT. This gives the protein CASRTRTDTQYF.

In this sample, this clonotype turned up a few times. The rearrangement uses TRBV27 and TRBJ1-2; no clear D. The CDR3 runs 14 residues. Germline V CDR1 and CDR2: MNHEY, SMNVEV (reference sequence). Trimming removed 1 base from V and 5 bases from J, with 11 bases in between. CDR3 sequence reads: CASSLFDGSYGYTF. The CDR3 DNA follows: TGTGCCAGCAGTTTATTTGACGGTTCTTATGGCTACACCTTC.

The V call is TRBV20-1, the J call TRBJ2-3; a possible D gene is TRBD2 (6 bases). The germline V gene has CDR1 DFQATT and CDR2 SNEGSKA (reference sequence). The CDR3 is 14 residues long. Trimming took off 4 bases at V and 3 bases at J, with 14 bases between the two ends. CDR3 protein: CSATLAAQTDTQYF. The CDR3 DNA reads TGCAGTGCTACGTTAGCGGCCCAAACAGATACGCAGTATTTT.

This clonotype showed up just a few times. The genes are TRBV18 and TRBJ1-1; D unclear. This CDR3 region has 15 residues. The V end lost 2 bases, the J end lost 4 bases, and 14 bases lay between the germline ends. CDR1 and CDR2 from the germline V gene are KGHSH and LQKENI. The CDR3 reads CASSPSEEVVTEAFF. The CDR3 nucleotides are TGTGCCAGCTCACCAAGCGAGGAAGTAGTCACTGAAGCTTTCTTT.

Ten or more counts support this clonotype. The CDR3 nucleotides read TGCAGTGCTAGTGTTAGGGTCAATGAGCAGTTCTTC. Its translation is CSASVRVNEQFF. The V and J genes are TRBV20-1 and TRBJ2-1; unclear D gene. The CDR3 covers 12 residues. Germline loops: CDR1 DFQATT, CDR2 SNEGSKA (reference sequence). V dropped 3 bases and J dropped 6 bases, with 9 bases sitting between them.

This clonotype was observed a handful of times. CDR3: CASSSTLGLAATYEQYF. In DNA form, the CDR3 reads TGTGCCAGTAGTTCAACACTAGGACTAGCCGCAACCTACGAGCAGTACTTC. This chain connects TRBV19 to TRBJ2-7; 8 positions match TRBD2. V shed 5 bases and J 2 bases; nucleotides not matched to a gene: 14. CDR1 is LNHDA, CDR2 SQIVND, per germline (reference sequence). The CDR3 is 17 residues long.

The chain joins TRBV5-1 to TRBJ2-1; D not certain. Germline V gene lookup returns CDR1 SGHRS and CDR2 YFSETQ. V was clipped by 5 bases and J by 5 bases, with 11 bases between them. CDR3 size: 13 residues. CDR3 nucleotide sequence: TGCGCCAGCAGAGGGCCCGGAAACAATGAGCAGTTCTTC. Translating it yields CASRGPGNNEQFF.